The next 16 T cell receptor beta chains were all read from a single sample in a study of PD-1 blockade in classical Hodgkin lymphoma. Autologous stem cell transplantation was followed by relapse in every patient, and brentuximab vedotin exposure varied. Method: immunoSEQ multiplex PCR; TCRdb's copy keeps in-frame clones and lacks some. Of 72,000 or so clones in the sample, 85% to 95% were seen once. Sequenced here: peripheral blood mononuclear cells (PBMCs), sampled at baseline. These receptor sequences come from a human donor with classical Hodgkin lymphoma.

This rearrangement joins TRBV13 to TRBJ2-6; 9 bases match TRBD1. Looked up from germline, CDR1 is PRHDT and CDR2 is FYEKMQ (reference sequence). The CDR3 loop spans 18 amino acids. V trimming: 5 bases; J trimming: 1 base; junction bases outside the gene matches: 9. CDR3 sequence reads: CASSPWDRVSSGANVLTF. The DNA for the CDR3 is TGTGCCAGCAGCCCCTGGGACAGGGTGTCTTCTGGGGCCAACGTCCTGACTTTC. Full variable domain (outside the CDR3, taken from reference TRBV13 and TRBJ2-6): AAGVIQSPRHLIKEKRETATLKCYPIPRHDTVYWYQQGPGQDPQFLISFYEKMQSDKGSIPDRFSAQQFSDYHSELNMSSLELGDSALYFCASSPWDRVSSGANVLTFGAGSRLTVL.

This chain joins TRBV30 and TRBJ1-1; D is ambiguous. This CDR3 has 10 amino acids. The germline V gene has CDR1 GTSNPN and CDR2 SVGIG (reference sequence). V was shortened by 4 bases and J by 5 bases, with 5 bases between the two germline ends. CDR3 sequence: CAWIWTEAFF. The CDR3 DNA follows: TGTGCCTGGATTTGGACTGAAGCTTTCTTT.

J is TRBJ2-5 and V is TRBV27; 8 bases line up with TRBD2. In germline, CDR1 is MNHEY, CDR2 SMNVEV (reference sequence). This CDR3 has 17 amino acids. V lost 3 bases and J lost 4; bases outside the gene matches: 13. The CDR3 region is CASSFSLASGSRETQYF. In nucleotides, the CDR3 is TGTGCCAGCAGTTTTTCCCTCGCCAGCGGGAGCAGAGAGACCCAGTACTTC.

The V gene is TRBV18, the J gene TRBJ1-1; maybe TRBD1 (6 bases). Germline V CDR1 and CDR2: KGHSH, LQKENI. V gave up 3 bases and J gave up 3 bases, with 14 bases separating them. CDR3 length equals 15 residues. Written as DNA, the CDR3 is TGTGCCAGCTCACCCCAACCAGGGGCGGACACTGAAGCTTTCTTT. Translation gives CASSPQPGADTEAFF.

The rearrangement links TRBV11-2 to TRBJ2-1; TRBD1 is a possible D gene (7 bases). V lost 6 bases, J lost 5 bases, and 17 bases lay in between. The CDR3 length is 15 residues. Germline CDR1 reads SGHAT; CDR2 reads FQNNGV. The CDR3: CASRHSGGIHNEQFF. CDR3 DNA: TGTGCCAGCAGGCATTCAGGGGGGATACACAATGAGCAGTTCTTC.

CDR3 sequence: CASSQGTGSGNQPQHF. The CDR3, as DNA: TGTGCCAGCAGCCAAGGGACAGGGTCTGGCAATCAGCCCCAGCATTTT. The genes are TRBV4-2 and TRBJ1-5; 8 positions match TRBD1. The CDR3 sequence is 16 residues long. The germline gives CDR1 LGHNA, CDR2 YNFKEQ. The V and J ends lost 1 base and 2 bases, in that order; junction bases with no gene match: 4.

This chain uses TRBV27 with TRBJ1-6, with a weak D call TRBD1 (5 bases). V lost 2 bases and J 10 bases, leaving 12 bases between the germline ends. Germline V CDR1 and CDR2: MNHEY, SMNVEV (reference sequence). This CDR3 region has 14 residues. The CDR3 loop is CASSLARVRSPLHF. The CDR3 DNA is TGTGCCAGCAGTTTAGCCAGGGTCCGGTCACCCCTCCACTTT.

This chain joins TRBV6-1 and TRBJ1-6; D is unresolved. CDR1 and CDR2 from the germline V gene are MNHNS and SASEGT. Trimming took 2 bases from V and 0 from J, leaving 17 bases between them. The CDR3 extends over 19 amino acids. In DNA, the CDR3 is TGTGCCAGCAGTGAATTTGGACCCCTCCCAAGCTCCTATAATTCACCCCTCCACTTT. Amino acids: CASSEFGPLPSSYNSPLHF.

The J gene is TRBJ2-7, the V gene TRBV28; D is ambiguous. Trimming left V 6 bases short and J 3 bases short, with 12 bases between. This CDR3 comprises 13 residues. CDR1 MDHEN and CDR2 SYDVKM come from the germline V gene. CDR3: CASRSGRYYEQYF. The CDR3 DNA reads as TGTGCCAGCAGGTCCGGACGGTACTACGAGCAGTACTTC.

The V call is TRBV25-1, the J call TRBJ2-5, with D unresolved. The ends were cut back, 7 bases at V and 7 bases at J, with 22 bases in the middle. This CDR3 comprises 15 residues. Per the germline V gene, CDR1 is MGHDK and CDR2 is SYGVNS. The CDR3 nucleotides read TGTGCCAGCACCCCCCGGTTAGCTGCCGTAGGGACCCAGTACTTC. This translates into CASTPRLAAVGTQYF.

This chain uses TRBV9 with TRBJ1-5; D remains unclear. This CDR3 contains 13 residues. Per the germline V gene, CDR1 is SGDLS and CDR2 is YYNGEE. The V end lost 2 bases, the J end lost 8 bases, and 11 bases lay between the germline ends. In nucleotides, the CDR3 is TGTGCCAGCAGCGTGGGGTATATGGAGCCCCAGCATTTT. This translates into CASSVGYMEPQHF.

The gene calls are TRBV27 and TRBJ2-5; TRBD1 agrees at 9 bases. Germline V CDR1 and CDR2: MNHEY, SMNVEV (reference sequence). The CDR3 totals 16 residues. V was clipped by 5 bases and J by 5 bases; unmatched bases: 12. The CDR3 DNA reads TGTGCCAGCAGTCCCGCCTCTACAGGGGGCCGTGAGACCCAGTACTTC. It specifies CASSPASTGGRETQYF.

This clone was seen once. This chain links TRBV7-8 with TRBJ2-7, with D perhaps TRBD2 (6 bases). CDR1 and CDR2 (germline): SGHVS, FQNEAQ. CDR3 length: 17 amino acids. Trimming pared 1 base from V and 2 bases from J, leaving 18 bases between. The chain's CDR3 is CASSLEHQETGAYEQYF. The CDR3 coding sequence is TGTGCCAGCAGCTTAGAGCACCAGGAAACGGGGGCCTACGAGCAGTACTTC.

The chain carries TRBV5-1 and TRBJ1-1; 8 nucleotides agree with TRBD1. CDR3 length: 15 residues. Germline V gene data show CDR1 as SGHRS and CDR2 as YFSETQ. The V segment lost 1 base and the J segment 3 bases; nucleotides outside the gene matches: 5. This CDR3 is CASSLPQGADTEAFF. CDR3 nucleotides: TGCGCCAGCAGCTTGCCTCAGGGGGCGGACACTGAAGCTTTCTTT.

As for this clone: At one boundary the junction diverges from the germline segment, which might be a read error. The chain recombines TRBV5-6 with TRBJ2-7, with 7 bases that match TRBD2. Germline V gene data show CDR1 as SGHDT and CDR2 as YYEEEE. This CDR3 has 13 amino acids. The CDR3 protein is CASNLGGIHEQYF. The CDR3 DNA sequence: TGTGCCAGCAACTTGGGGGGGATCCACGAGCAGTACTTC.

This chain connects TRBV28 to TRBJ2-7, with TRBD2 matching over 7 bases. This CDR3 has 13 amino acids. Germline trimming cut 10 bases from V and 4 bases from J; bases unmatched to any gene: 10. Looked up from germline, CDR1 is MDHEN and CDR2 is SYDVKM. The CDR3 spells CATGLVMEYEQYF. CDR3 in DNA: TGTGCCACCGGACTAGTTATGGAATACGAGCAGTACTTC.